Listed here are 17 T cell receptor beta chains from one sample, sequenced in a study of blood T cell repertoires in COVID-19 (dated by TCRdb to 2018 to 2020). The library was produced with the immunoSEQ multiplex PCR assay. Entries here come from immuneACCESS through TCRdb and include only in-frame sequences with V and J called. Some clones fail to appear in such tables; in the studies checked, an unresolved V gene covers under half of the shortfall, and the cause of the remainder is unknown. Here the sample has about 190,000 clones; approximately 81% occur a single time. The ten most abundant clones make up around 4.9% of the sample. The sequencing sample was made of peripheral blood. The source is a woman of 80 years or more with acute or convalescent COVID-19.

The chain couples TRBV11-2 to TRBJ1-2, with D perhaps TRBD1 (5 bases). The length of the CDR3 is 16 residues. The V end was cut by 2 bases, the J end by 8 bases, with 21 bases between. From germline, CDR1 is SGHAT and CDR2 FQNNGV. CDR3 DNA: TGTGCCAGCAGCTTACCTGGGGCGGCCCGGATGGTGGGCTACACCTTC. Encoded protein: CASSLPGAARMVGYTF.

The chain's CDR3 is CASSLTIPGELFF. The DNA of the CDR3 is TGTGCCAGCAGCTTAACTATACCCGGGGAGCTGTTTTTT. This sequence joins TRBV11-2 and TRBJ2-2; D gene uncertain. Trimming left V 2 bases short and J 6 bases short, with 7 bases between. Per the germline V gene, CDR1 is SGHAT and CDR2 is FQNNGV. This CDR3 contains 13 residues.

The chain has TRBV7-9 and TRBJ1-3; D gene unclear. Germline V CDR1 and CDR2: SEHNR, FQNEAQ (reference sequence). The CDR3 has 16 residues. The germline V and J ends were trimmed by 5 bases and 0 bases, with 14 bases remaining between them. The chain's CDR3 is CASSPLGSSSGNTIYF. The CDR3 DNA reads TGTGCCAGCAGCCCGTTGGGCTCGAGCTCTGGAAACACCATATATTTT. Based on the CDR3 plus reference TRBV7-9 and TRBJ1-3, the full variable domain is DTGVSQNPRHKITKRGQNVTFRCDPISEHNRLYWYRQTLGQGPEFLTYFQNEAQLEKSRLLSDRFSAERPKGSFSTLEIQRTEQGDSAMYLCASSPLGSSSGNTIYFGEGSWLTVV.

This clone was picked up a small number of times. The CDR3 reads CASSFASFNSPLHF. The DNA for the CDR3 is TGTGCCAGCAGCTTCGCGTCTTTTAATTCACCCCTCCACTTT. This chain uses TRBV7-2 with TRBJ1-6, with D uncertain. V dropped 3 bases and J dropped 6 bases, with 9 bases sitting between them. The CDR3 totals 14 residues. Germline V gene data show CDR1 as SGHTA and CDR2 as FQGNSA.

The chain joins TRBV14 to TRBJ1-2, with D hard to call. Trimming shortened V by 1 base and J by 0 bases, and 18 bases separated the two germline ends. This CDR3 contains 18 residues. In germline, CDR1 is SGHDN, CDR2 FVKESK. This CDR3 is CASSQVPRYTYANYGYTF. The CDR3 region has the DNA TGTGCCAGCAGCCAAGTACCCCGATACACGTACGCTAACTATGGCTACACCTTC.

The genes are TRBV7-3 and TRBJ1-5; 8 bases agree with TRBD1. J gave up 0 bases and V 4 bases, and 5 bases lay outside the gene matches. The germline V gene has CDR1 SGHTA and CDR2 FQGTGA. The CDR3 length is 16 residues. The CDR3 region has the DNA TGTGCCAGCAGCTCCCCGGACAGGGATAGCAATCAGCCCCAGCATTTT. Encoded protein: CASSSPDRDSNQPQHF.

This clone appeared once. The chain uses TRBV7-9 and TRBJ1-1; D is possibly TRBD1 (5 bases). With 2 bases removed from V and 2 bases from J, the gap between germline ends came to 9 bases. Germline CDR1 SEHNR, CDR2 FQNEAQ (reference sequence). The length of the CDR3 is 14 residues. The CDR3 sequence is CASSLQGANTEAFF. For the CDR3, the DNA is TGTGCCAGCAGCTTACAAGGGGCCAACACTGAAGCTTTCTTT.

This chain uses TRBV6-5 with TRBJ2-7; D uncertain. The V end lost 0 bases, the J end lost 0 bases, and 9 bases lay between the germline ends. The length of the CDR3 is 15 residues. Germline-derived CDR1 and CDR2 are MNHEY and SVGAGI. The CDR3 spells CASSYSGRSSYEQYF. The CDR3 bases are TGTGCCAGCAGTTACTCTGGCAGGTCCTCCTACGAGCAGTACTTC.

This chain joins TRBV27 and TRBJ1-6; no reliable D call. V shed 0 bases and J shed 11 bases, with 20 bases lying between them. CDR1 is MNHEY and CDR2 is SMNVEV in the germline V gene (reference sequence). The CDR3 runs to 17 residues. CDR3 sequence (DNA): TGTGCCAGCAGTTTATCCGCCCGGGTTGGCCCCAGAACACCCCTCCACTTT. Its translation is CASSLSARVGPRTPLHF.

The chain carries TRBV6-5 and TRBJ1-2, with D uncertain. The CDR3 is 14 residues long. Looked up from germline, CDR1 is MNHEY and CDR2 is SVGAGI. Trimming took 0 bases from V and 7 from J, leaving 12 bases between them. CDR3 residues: CASSYSNGFGGYTF. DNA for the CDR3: TGTGCCAGCAGTTACTCGAACGGGTTCGGTGGCTACACCTTC.

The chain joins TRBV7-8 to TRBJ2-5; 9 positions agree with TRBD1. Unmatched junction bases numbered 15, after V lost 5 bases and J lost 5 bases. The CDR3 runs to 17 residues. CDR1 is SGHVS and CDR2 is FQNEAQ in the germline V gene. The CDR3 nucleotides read TGTGCCAGCAGCAAGCGACAGGGGGTTGAAATTATTGAGACCCAGTACTTC. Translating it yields CASSKRQGVEIIETQYF.

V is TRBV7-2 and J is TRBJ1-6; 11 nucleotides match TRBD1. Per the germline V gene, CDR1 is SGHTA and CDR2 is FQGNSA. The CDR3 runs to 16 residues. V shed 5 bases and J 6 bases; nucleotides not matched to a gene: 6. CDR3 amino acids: CASSLGTGGRNSPLHF. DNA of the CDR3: TGTGCCAGCAGCCTGGGGACAGGGGGTCGTAATTCACCCCTCCACTTT.

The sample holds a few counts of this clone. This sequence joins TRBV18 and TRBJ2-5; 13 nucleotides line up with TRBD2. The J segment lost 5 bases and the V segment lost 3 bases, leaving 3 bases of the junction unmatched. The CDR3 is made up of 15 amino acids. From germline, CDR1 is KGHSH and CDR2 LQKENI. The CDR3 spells CASSPGLAGMETQYF. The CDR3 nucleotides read TGTGCCAGCTCACCGGGACTAGCGGGAATGGAGACCCAGTACTTC.

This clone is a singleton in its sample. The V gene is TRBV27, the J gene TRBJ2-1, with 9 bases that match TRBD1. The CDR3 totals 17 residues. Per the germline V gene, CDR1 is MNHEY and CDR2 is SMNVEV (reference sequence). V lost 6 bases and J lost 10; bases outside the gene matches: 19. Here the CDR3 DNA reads TGTGCCAGCAGCGCCACCGGGACAGGGTTCTTGTTGGGCGAGCAGTTCTTC. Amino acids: CASSATGTGFLLGEQFF.

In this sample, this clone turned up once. The CDR3 region has the DNA TGTGCCAGCTCACCAATATGGACAGGGTTCCAGGATACGCAGTATTTT. Its translation is CASSPIWTGFQDTQYF. J is TRBJ2-3 and V is TRBV18; 8 nucleotides align to TRBD1. The trim removed 2 bases at V and 6 bases at J, leaving 10 bases unmatched. In germline, CDR1 is KGHSH, CDR2 LQKENI. This CDR3 has 16 residues.

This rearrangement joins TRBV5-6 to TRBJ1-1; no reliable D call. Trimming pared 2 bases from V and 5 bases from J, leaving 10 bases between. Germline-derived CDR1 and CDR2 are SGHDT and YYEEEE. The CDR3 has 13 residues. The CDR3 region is CASSFDRRTEAFF. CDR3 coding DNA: TGTGCCAGCAGCTTTGACCGGAGAACTGAAGCTTTCTTT.

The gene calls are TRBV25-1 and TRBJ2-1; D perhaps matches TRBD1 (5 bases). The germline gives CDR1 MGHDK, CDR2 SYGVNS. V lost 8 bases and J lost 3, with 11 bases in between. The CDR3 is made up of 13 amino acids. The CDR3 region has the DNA TGTGCCAGCCAGGGCGCCCTCTACAATGAGCAGTTCTTC. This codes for CASQGALYNEQFF.